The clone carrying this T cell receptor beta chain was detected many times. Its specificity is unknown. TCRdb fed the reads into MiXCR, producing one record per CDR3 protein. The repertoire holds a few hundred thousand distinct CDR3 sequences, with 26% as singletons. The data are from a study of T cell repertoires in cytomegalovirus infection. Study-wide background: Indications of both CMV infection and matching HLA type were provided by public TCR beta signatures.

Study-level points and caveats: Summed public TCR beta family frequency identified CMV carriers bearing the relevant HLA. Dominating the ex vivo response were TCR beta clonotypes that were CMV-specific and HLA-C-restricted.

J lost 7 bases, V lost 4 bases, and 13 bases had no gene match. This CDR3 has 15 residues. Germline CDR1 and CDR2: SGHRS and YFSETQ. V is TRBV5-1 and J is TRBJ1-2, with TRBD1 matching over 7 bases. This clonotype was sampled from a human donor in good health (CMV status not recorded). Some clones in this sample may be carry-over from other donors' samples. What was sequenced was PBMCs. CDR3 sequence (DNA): TGCGCCAGCAGCACCGGACAGGTCCTCGGTGGTGGCTACACCTTC. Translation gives CASSTGQVLGGGYTF.